This T cell receptor (beta chain) was captured in a study of cytomegalovirus exposure and HLA in healthy donors (dated by TCRdb to about 2017). About the full investigation: A later analysis indicated that the 120 validation repertoires were generated on the platform also employed for the 650 to 850 repertoires of the first cohort. The aim of the study was to test whether cataloging public T cell receptors could identify signatures of past pathogen exposure. Along with the approximately 650-subject first cohort, a separate validation cohort of roughly 110 different subjects was used. High-throughput TCR immunosequencing, statistical association of individual TCRs with disease status, and machine learning were combined to predict cytomegalovirus infection status.

Overall study results and their limits: In vitro tests confirmed that a few of the cytomegalovirus-associated TCR beta chains recognize cytomegalovirus antigens. In a later analysis, TCRs clustered in the first cohort were found to also tend to co-occur in the 100 to 150 validation repertoires, with approximately 94% of cluster scores above 0. The authors suggested that the approach could potentially be generalized to other disease states and immunological phenotypes. Across donors, most TCR sequences were observed very rarely, whereas some public TCRs were present in many individuals. The classifier was reported to diagnose cytomegalovirus status with high specificity and sensitivity in both the original and validation cohorts. A total of 150 to 200 TCR beta chains were listed by the study as associated with cytomegalovirus. All 120 or so repertoires were used to score co-occurrence in the validation cohort in a later analysis, because that analysis had no HLA typing for the cohort.

Counted from cysteine to phenylalanine, this CDR3 has 16 amino acids. Only CDR3 DNA remains: 48 bases, in frame from the first base. V trim: 4 bases; J trim: 7 bases; unmatched bases: 12. CDR1 SGHTA and CDR2 FQGNSA were looked up in the germline V gene. As concerns this clone: The target of this receptor is not known. No base quality values were provided; no much bigger clone lies one nucleotide off.

The library was made by the immunoSEQ multiplex PCR assay. The published analysis was carried out like this. A statistical classification framework was built for diagnosing cytomegalovirus status from the catalog of TCR beta chain sequences. Held by TCRdb, this immuneACCESS table contains in-frame sequences only and omits some clones. Under half of the omission traces to an unresolved V gene where checked; the cause of the rest is unknown. From that table come the V and J calls and clone size; the DNA was used to work out D and trimming. The sample has 100,000 or so clones on record, around 96% of them singletons. Approximately 1% of the sample goes to the ten largest clones. Donors formed part of the validation cohort, which comprised approximately 130 subjects and was distinct from the first cohort of some 700 subjects.

The chain joins TRBV7-2 to TRBJ2-1; the junction holds 8 bases that match TRBD2. Sequencing used PBMCs. The TCR sequence derives from a young woman in good health and CMV-seronegative. The nucleotide sequence is TGTGCCAGCAGCTCCCTCGGGCGGGGGGTCGCAAATGAGCAGTTCTTC. Its protein is CASSSLGRGVANEQFF.